The TCR beta chain under discussion was sequenced for a study of T cell responses to AZD1222 COVID-19 vaccine. Regarding the study as a whole: There were mostly white British donors and more females than males, and clonal diversity was possibly underestimated.

Data came from immunoSEQ multiplex PCR; TCRdb stores just in-frame clones and leaves some out. The data contain roughly 150,000 clones, around 88% of them singletons. The V end was cut by 3 bases, the J end by 5 bases, with 9 bases between. Germline assignment: CDR1 SGHTS and CDR2 YDEGEE. The length of the CDR3 is 13 residues. This clone was recorded once. The antigen is undetermined. The chain links TRBV5-8 to TRBJ1-3, with D uncertain. The receptor was derived from an adult in good health. The source material was peripheral blood, sampled on day 0 of AZD1222 vaccination. CDR3 loop: CASSSLPRNTIYF. In DNA, the CDR3 is TGTGCCAGCAGCTCACTGCCAAGAAACACCATATATTTT.